A single sample is the source of the 32 T cell receptor beta chains below, sequenced in a study of human T cells and chemical hapten exposure. The time point was: patch test 1, 2 weeks after DPC sensitization. Stated treatment: therapeutic diphenylcyclopropenone sensitization with weekly scalp DPC. TCRdb recomputed calls from the RACE reads with MiXCR, one row per CDR3 protein. Here the sample spans 180,000 or so distinct CDR3 sequences, about a fifth being singletons. This material consisted of whole blood, taken in connection with sensitization to the hapten diphenylcyclopropenone (DPC). These receptors all come from a woman aged 45 to 65 with alopecia areata. Some clones in this sample may be carry-over from other donors' samples.

V and J are TRBV12-3 or TRBV12-4 and TRBJ2-5; 8 bases line up with TRBD1. The CDR3 length is 12 residues. Germline trimming cut 5 bases from V and 4 bases from J; bases unmatched to any gene: 0. The CDR3 loop reads CASSGQGETQYF. DNA for the CDR3: TGTGCCAGCAGTGGACAGGGAGAGACCCAGTACTTC.

This clonotype has a handful of counts. The V and J genes are TRBV9 and TRBJ2-1; 8 bases fit TRBD2. With V trimmed by 3 bases and J by 0 bases, 2 bases remained unmatched. The CDR3 runs to 15 residues. In germline, CDR1 is SGDLS, CDR2 YYNGEE. This CDR3 is CASSGRGDSYNEQFF. CDR3 nucleotides: TGTGCCAGCAGCGGGCGGGGGGACTCCTACAATGAGCAGTTCTTC.

This clonotype was counted many times. This chain joins TRBV10-3 and TRBJ2-7, with TRBD2 identical over 8 bases. V was pared by 10 bases and J by 2 bases, with 10 bases of the junction left unmatched. The CDR3 extends over 14 amino acids. Germline CDR1 and CDR2: ENHRY and SYGVKD. CDR3 coding DNA: TGTGCCACACGCGATAGCGGGATCGCCTACGAGCAGTACTTC. This sequence encodes CATRDSGIAYEQYF.

Only a few counts were recorded for this clonotype. The J gene is TRBJ1-6, the V gene TRBV5-1; D unclear. Germline CDR1 is SGHRS and CDR2 is YFSETQ. V lost 5 bases and J 8 bases, leaving 8 bases between the germline ends. CDR3 length: 12 residues. Written as DNA, the CDR3 is TGCGCCAGCAGACTAGCCGATTCACCCCTCCACTTT. This translates into CASRLADSPLHF.

This chain joins TRBV6-5 and TRBJ2-2; D possibly corresponds to TRBD1 (6 bases). Germline V gene data show CDR1 as MNHEY and CDR2 as SVGAGI. The CDR3 loop spans 14 amino acids. V was clipped by 0 bases and J by 4 bases, with 6 bases between them. The CDR3 sequence: CASSYSGGTGELFF. DNA for the CDR3: TGTGCCAGCAGTTACTCAGGGGGCACCGGGGAGCTGTTTTTT.

For the CDR3, the DNA is TGTGCCAGCAGTTACGGAGGAGTCCCAAATGAAGCTTTCTTT. Amino acid sequence: CASSYGGVPNEAFF. The chain carries TRBV6-5 and TRBJ1-1, with D uncertain. V dropped 2 bases and J dropped 7 bases, with 14 bases sitting between them. The V gene's germline CDR1 is MNHEY and CDR2 SVGAGI. This CDR3 has 14 residues.

The chain couples TRBV12-5 to TRBJ2-1; 9 bases map to TRBD1. Germline V gives CDR1 LGHNT, CDR2 FRNRAP. Germline trimming cut 2 bases from V and 9 bases from J; bases unmatched to any gene: 8. This CDR3 has 15 residues. CDR3 residues: CASGLTTGGRVEQFF. The DNA for the CDR3 is TGTGCTAGTGGTTTGACAACAGGGGGCCGCGTTGAGCAGTTCTTC.

This clonotype has a handful of counts. This chain connects TRBV6-5 to TRBJ1-1; tentatively, D is TRBD1 (6 bases). The CDR3 is 15 residues long. Per germline, CDR1 MNHEY and CDR2 SVGAGI. The V end was cut by 7 bases, the J end by 7 bases, with 22 bases between. The CDR3 reads CASTQLQGPVGEAFF. In DNA, the CDR3 is TGTGCCAGCACCCAGCTACAGGGCCCTGTTGGTGAAGCTTTCTTT.

This clonotype was seen a few times. The chain recombines TRBV3-1 with TRBJ2-1; D unclear. Trimming shortened V by 2 bases and J by 7 bases, and 18 bases separated the two germline ends. This CDR3 is 16 amino acids long. Germline V lookup: CDR1 LGHDT, CDR2 YNNKEL (reference sequence). The CDR3 reads CASSQFAVLSGNEQFF. The CDR3 coding sequence is TGTGCCAGCAGCCAATTTGCGGTTCTAAGTGGGAATGAGCAGTTCTTC.

This clonotype was counted between two and nine times. This chain links TRBV5-1 with TRBJ2-7; D unclear. The V and J ends lost 0 bases and 2 bases respectively, with 9 bases between them. Germline CDR1 reads SGHRS; CDR2 reads YFSETQ. CDR3 length: 14 amino acids. CDR3 DNA: TGCGCCAGCAGCTTGGATGGCGGAGCCTACGAGCAGTACTTC. Translation gives CASSLDGGAYEQYF.

V usage is TRBV11-3 and J usage is TRBJ2-1, with 11 bases identical to TRBD2. Germline values: CDR1 SGHNT, CDR2 YENEEA. The ends lost 5 bases at V and 5 bases at J; junction bases unmatched: 5. This CDR3 comprises 15 residues. CDR3 in amino acids: CASSPGLAEDNEQFF. CDR3 nucleotides: TGTGCCAGCAGCCCGGGACTAGCGGAAGACAATGAGCAGTTCTTC.

The rearrangement joins TRBV12-2 to TRBJ2-7; the table's D call, TRBD2, was not checked against the DNA. TRBV12-2 is a pseudogene. The CDR3 extends over 16 amino acids. The CDR3, as DNA: TGTGCAAGTCGCTTAGGCGCGGCGGGAATACCGTACGAGCAGTACTTC. Protein: CASRLGAAGIPYEQYF.

This chain links TRBV6-5 with TRBJ2-1; D is uncertain. CDR1 and CDR2 from the germline V gene are MNHEY and SVGAGI. The CDR3 extends over 14 amino acids. Trimming stripped 6 bases from V and 0 bases from J, with 9 bases between. CDR3 in DNA: TGTGCCAGCAGGGCAGGCGACTCCTACAATGAGCAGTTCTTC. Protein sequence: CASRAGDSYNEQFF.

The V call is TRBV10-1, the J call TRBJ2-2; 11 bases are shared with TRBD2. The CDR3 has 16 residues. Trimming removed 3 bases from V and 4 bases from J; junction bases left unmatched: 4. Per germline, CDR1 WNHNN and CDR2 SYGVQD (reference sequence). The CDR3 nucleotides are TGCGCCAGCAGTGACCCCGGGACTAGCGGCACCGGGGAGCTGTTTTTT. Protein sequence: CASSDPGTSGTGELFF.

The CDR3 spells CASGYRYYEQYF. CDR3 nucleotide sequence: TGTGCCAGCGGGTATCGCTACTACGAGCAGTACTTC. The gene calls are TRBV7-2 and TRBJ2-7; no definite D call. This CDR3 is 12 amino acids long. V dropped 8 bases and J dropped 3 bases, with 11 bases sitting between them. CDR1 is SGHTA, CDR2 FQGNSA, per germline. Full variable domain (missing parts from reference TRBV7-2 and TRBJ2-7): GAGVSQSPSNKVTEKGKDVELRCDPISGHTALYWYRQSLGQGLEFLIYFQGNSAPDKSGLPSDRFSAERTGGSVSTLTIQRTQQEDSAVYLCASGYRYYEQYFGPGTRLTVT.

This chain joins TRBV7-2 and TRBJ2-1; D unclear. Trimming took 4 bases from V and 6 from J, leaving 13 bases between them. Germline V CDR1 and CDR2: SGHTA, FQGNSA. The CDR3 extends over 14 amino acids. CDR3 loop: CASSSRVLVNEQFF. Here the CDR3 DNA reads TGTGCCAGCAGCTCCCGGGTCTTGGTCAATGAGCAGTTCTTC.

This clonotype was recorded at least ten times. This chain links TRBV24-1 with TRBJ1-2, with D perhaps matching TRBD1 (6 bases). There are 14 residues in the CDR3. CDR1 and CDR2 (germline): KGHDR, SFDVKD. Trimming stripped 9 bases from V and 7 bases from J, with 20 bases between. DNA of the CDR3: TGTGCCACCTACGAGGGGGGCAGTCACTCTGGCTACACCTTC. This translates into CATYEGGSHSGYTF.

V and J are TRBV12-3 or TRBV12-4 and TRBJ1-1, with D possibly being TRBD1 (5 bases). The CDR3 has 17 amino acids. V was clipped by 3 bases and J by 0 bases, with 17 bases between them. The CDR3 spells CASSFRGQRIMNTEAFF. The DNA for the CDR3 is TGTGCCAGCAGTTTTCGGGGCCAGCGAATCATGAACACTGAAGCTTTCTTT.

The chain joins TRBV7-9 to TRBJ1-1; no reliable D call. Trimming shortened V by 6 bases and J by 7 bases, and 12 bases separated the two germline ends. From germline, CDR1 is SEHNR and CDR2 FQNEAQ (reference sequence). The CDR3 runs to 12 residues. This CDR3 reads CASSQTDIEAFF. Here the CDR3 DNA reads TGTGCCAGCAGTCAAACCGATATTGAAGCTTTCTTT. The full variable domain, in which reference TRBV7-9 and TRBJ1-1 provide the parts outside the CDR3, is DTGVSQNPRHKITKRGQNVTFRCDPISEHNRLYWYRQTLGQGPEFLTYFQNEAQLEKSRLLSDRFSAERPKGSFSTLEIQRTEQGDSAMYLCASSQTDIEAFFGQGTRLTVV.

The chain employs TRBV11-2 and TRBJ1-1; tentative D call: TRBD1 (5 bases). The CDR3 runs to 15 residues. Between the trimmed V and J ends, which lost 3 bases and 3 bases, there was a span of 14 bases. Germline assignment: CDR1 SGHAT and CDR2 FQNNGV. The chain's CDR3 is CASSFAQDIYTEAFF. Here the CDR3 DNA reads TGTGCCAGCAGCTTCGCCCAGGACATCTACACTGAAGCTTTCTTT.

The chain has TRBV7-3 and TRBJ2-1; TRBD2 matches 10 bases. The CDR3 is 16 residues long. Germline CDR1 and CDR2: SGHTA and FQGTGA. J was trimmed by 3 bases and V by 6 bases; bases with no gene match: 8. This CDR3 reads CASSLTVAGGYNEQFF. The CDR3 bases are TGTGCCAGCAGTTTGACCGTAGCGGGAGGCTACAATGAGCAGTTCTTC.

This clonotype was seen a handful of times. The chain links TRBV5-1 to TRBJ2-2; D is perhaps TRBD2 (5 bases). CDR3 length: 16 residues. Per the germline V gene, CDR1 is SGHRS and CDR2 is YFSETQ. Trimming left V 0 bases short and J 5 bases short, with 14 bases between. CDR3 region: CASSLASRLSTGELFF. The CDR3 DNA sequence: TGCGCCAGCAGCTTGGCTAGCCGACTATCGACCGGGGAGCTGTTTTTT.

The CDR3: CSARDQGTGNTIYF. The CDR3 coding sequence is TGCAGTGCTAGAGATCAAGGGACTGGAAACACCATATATTTT. V and J are TRBV20-1 and TRBJ1-3, with D uncertain. The CDR3 has 14 residues. CDR1 DFQATT and CDR2 SNEGSKA come from the germline V gene (reference sequence). Trimming took 0 bases from V and 2 from J, leaving 8 bases between them.

In this sample, this clonotype turned up a few times. The CDR3 spells CSVLQNLNTEAFF. DNA of the CDR3: TGCAGCGTTCTTCAGAACCTGAACACTGAAGCTTTCTTT. The chain uses TRBV29-1 and TRBJ1-1; D gene uncertain. V lost 5 bases and J 0 bases, leaving 10 bases between the germline ends. Germline V gene sequence: CDR1 SQVTM, CDR2 ANQGSEA. The CDR3 has 13 amino acids.

This clonotype was seen just once. The chain joins TRBV18 to TRBJ2-2; 9 bases fit TRBD2. The CDR3 is 15 amino acids. The J segment lost 5 bases and the V segment lost 5 bases, leaving 6 bases of the junction unmatched. The V gene's germline CDR1 is KGHSH and CDR2 LQKENI. The CDR3 DNA reads as TGTGCCAGCTCAGGAATAGCGGGAGTTACCGGGGAGCTGTTTTTT. It translates to CASSGIAGVTGELFF.

The chain has TRBV12-3 or TRBV12-4 and TRBJ1-1; D remains unclear. The CDR3 is 14 residues long. Trimming pared 5 bases from V and 0 bases from J, leaving 10 bases between. CDR3 amino acids: CASSPGPLNTEAFF. The DNA for the CDR3 is TGTGCCAGCAGTCCCGGGCCTCTGAACACTGAAGCTTTCTTT.

This chain joins TRBV7-8 and TRBJ2-1, with a possible D match to TRBD1 (6 bases). Trimming took off 2 bases at V and 9 bases at J, with 8 bases between the two ends. CDR1 is SGHVS, CDR2 FQNEAQ, per germline. The CDR3 totals 12 residues. CDR3 coding DNA: TGTGCCAGCAGCTTAAGCAGGGGTGAGCAGTTCTTC. Encoded protein: CASSLSRGEQFF.

The chain has TRBV7-2 and TRBJ2-5; 14 nucleotides align to TRBD2. The CDR3 contains 17 residues. V lost 4 bases, J lost 4 bases, and 8 bases stayed unmatched. CDR1 and CDR2 from the germline V gene are SGHTA and FQGNSA. The CDR3 DNA is TGTGCCAGCAGCTCAAGCCCCGGACTAGCGGGGGGAGAGACCCAGTACTTC. It codes for CASSSSPGLAGGETQYF.

This chain uses TRBV20-1 with TRBJ1-5; D not resolved. Trimming cost V 1 base and J 0 bases, with 10 bases left between them. This CDR3 spans 15 amino acids. Germline values: CDR1 DFQATT, CDR2 SNEGSKA (reference sequence). CDR3 loop: CSARGRSFSNQPQHF. The CDR3, as DNA: TGCAGTGCTAGAGGCAGATCCTTTAGCAATCAGCCCCAGCATTTT.

This clonotype was counted a few times. The CDR3 DNA follows: TGCAGCGTTACCGGGACAGGGAAGTTCTTC. Its translation: CSVTGTGKFF. The chain has TRBV29-1 and TRBJ2-1; 9 bases agree with TRBD1. The CDR3 is 10 residues long. Germline V gives CDR1 SQVTM, CDR2 ANQGSEA. V shed 5 bases and J 14 bases; nucleotides not matched to a gene: 4.

This clonotype came up a few times. V gene TRBV20-1 combines with J gene TRBJ1-4, with TRBD1 matching 10 bases. The V and J ends lost 5 bases and 8 bases, in that order; junction bases with no gene match: 8. Germline V gene data show CDR1 as DFQATT and CDR2 as SNEGSKA (reference sequence). The CDR3 has 14 residues. CDR3 sequence: CSAYTGTGDEKLFF. The CDR3 bases are TGCAGTGCTTATACCGGGACAGGGGACGAAAAACTGTTTTTT.

There are a few counts of this clonotype. The V call is TRBV6-1, the J call TRBJ1-5; D perhaps matches TRBD1 (5 bases). Trimming took off 6 bases at V and 2 bases at J, with 14 bases between the two ends. Germline-derived CDR1 and CDR2 are MNHNS and SASEGT. There are 15 residues in the CDR3. The CDR3, as DNA: TGTGCCAGCAGGCAGGGTGGTGGGGGCAATCAGCCCCAGCATTTT. The encoded protein is CASRQGGGGNQPQHF.